This T cell receptor beta chain stems from a study of T cells expressing NK-cell markers. On the study more broadly: The authors derived TCR beta repertoires from sorted CD3+CD56+NKG2C+, CD3+CD56+NKG2C- and CD3+CD56-NKG2C+ T cells.

Per the germline V gene, CDR1 is SGHRS and CDR2 is YFSETQ. The CDR3 is 13 amino acids. TCRdb re-called the 5' RACE reads, yielding one record per CDR3 amino acid sequence without DNA. The repertoire table contains about 180,000 distinct CDR3 sequences. The clonotype originates from a woman between 18 and 69 years old in good health. The chain links TRBV5-1 to TRBJ2-2; TCRdb calls TRBD1, which cannot be checked without DNA. The sequenced material came from blood T cells: a sorted CD56 or NKG2C T cell subset, CD4+ or CD8+ T cells, or bulk PBMC T cells (not recorded which). The CDR3 loop reads CASRQGNTGELFF. Full variable domain (missing parts from reference TRBV5-1 and TRBJ2-2): KAGVTQTPRYLIKTRGQQVTLSCSPISGHRSVSWYQQTPGQGLQFLFEYFSETQRNKGNFPGRFSGRQFSNSRSEMNVSTLELGDSALYLCASRQGNTGELFFGEGSRLTVL.